Included here is one T cell receptor beta chain sequence, with context. Its antigen is currently unknown. Trimming cost V 4 bases and J 2 bases, with 20 bases left between them. This CDR3 region has 17 residues. Germline V gene data show CDR1 as ENHRY and CDR2 as SYGVKD. The source of the sample is a study of cytomegalovirus exposure and HLA in healthy donors. Study-level information: Early on, a data release was issued that held about 85 million unique TCRs from HLA-typed donors.

The study, taken as a whole, reports: Sequencing probably produced one cluster of sequence variants that were highly shared.

The PCR contained 60 Vbeta and 13 Jbeta primers. Clones were sequenced by immunoSEQ multiplex PCR, and TCRdb holds only the in-frame ones, with some missing. The table has approximately 72,000 clones, 66% seen once; the top ten hold about 22%. The rearrangement joins TRBV10-3 to TRBJ1-1, with a weak D call TRBD1 (6 bases). The TCR sequence derives from a man between 40 and 49 years old in good health and CMV-seropositive. Sequencing was done on a sample of PBMCs. The CDR3 reads CAISGQRNRVGNTEAFF. Here the CDR3 DNA reads TGTGCCATCAGTGGCCAACGAAACAGGGTCGGCAACACTGAAGCTTTCTTT.